This entry is about one T cell receptor (beta chain). Its target is not known. The treatment is: oral pan-JAK inhibitor, 5-10 mg twice daily. Alopecia areata patients gave lesional scalp punch biopsies and peripheral blood samples. Trimming shortened V by 0 bases and J by 10 bases, and 11 bases separated the two germline ends. Looked up from germline, CDR1 is SGHRS and CDR2 is YFSETQ. This CDR3 is 13 amino acids long. This sample is drawn from a study of CD8+ T cells in alopecia areata. The authors extracted RNA and reverse transcribed it into cDNA as the sequencing template. Using immunoSEQ multiplex PCR, the repertoire was profiled, and TCRdb retains in-frame clones only, with some absent. The table lists roughly 110,000 clones, roughly 50% of them singletons, with 3% to 4% in the top ten. Findings and caveats of the study: Expanded CD8+ clones among the top 100, and scalp clonality, were significantly decreased by tofacitinib.

This TCR derives from a human donor with alopecia areata. V is TRBV5-1 and J is TRBJ2-1; D perhaps matches TRBD2 (6 bases). The material sequenced was CD4+ T cells sorted from blood, taken at week 24, from a patient treated with tofacitinib. For the CDR3, the DNA is TGCGCCAGCAGCTTGGGGAGGGGTGGCGAGCAGTTCTTC. This sequence encodes CASSLGRGGEQFF. Together with reference TRBV5-1 and TRBJ2-1, the CDR3 gives the full variable domain: KAGVTQTPRYLIKTRGQQVTLSCSPISGHRSVSWYQQTPGQGLQFLFEYFSETQRNKGNFPGRFSGRQFSNSRSEMNVSTLELGDSALYLCASSLGRGGEQFFGPGTRLTVL.